Sequencing of this TCR beta chain was carried out in a study of long-term antiretroviral therapy in people with HIV. Points from the study as a whole: Researchers lacked any data on ART adherence, viral resistance or therapy changes. Following ART, diversity rose but still fell short of transplant donor controls.

To note about this clone: What it binds is not known.

Germline V gene lookup returns CDR1 PRHDT and CDR2 FYEKMQ (reference sequence). V gave up 4 bases and J gave up 5 bases; unmatched junction bases: 8. The CDR3 is 14 residues long. Samples were assayed with immunoSEQ v3.0 at survey level. Produced via immunoSEQ multiplex PCR; TCRdb's table is partial and in-frame only. The sample carries about 29,000 clones, around 96% recorded once. The chain links TRBV13 to TRBJ2-7, with 7 nucleotides matching TRBD1. The sequences come from unsorted PBMCs, collected 5.3 years after starting antiretroviral therapy. The TCR originated in a man younger than 45 with HIV. CDR3 in amino acids: CASSSPTGRHEQYF. DNA of the CDR3: TGTGCCAGCAGCTCCCCGACAGGGCGCCACGAGCAGTACTTC.